This T cell receptor (beta chain) was found in a study of blood T cell repertoires in COVID-19. Sequenced by immunoSEQ multiplex PCR; TCRdb stores in-frame clones only, minus some. The sample includes some 77,000 clones, about 90% seen only once; the top ten take roughly 4.5%. The CDR3 contains 16 residues. Germline trimming cut 3 bases from V and 0 bases from J; bases unmatched to any gene: 3. In germline, CDR1 is SGHNT, CDR2 YYREEE (reference sequence). Sample: peripheral blood. This receptor was obtained from a woman of 80 years or more with active or convalescent COVID-19. The chain has TRBV5-4 and TRBJ2-2; 9 nucleotides line up with TRBD1. The DNA for the CDR3 is TGTGCCAGCAGCTCCGGGACAGGGACGAACACCGGGGAGCTGTTTTTT. Its translation: CASSSGTGTNTGELFF. The full variable domain, with the rest looked up from reference TRBV5-4 and TRBJ2-2, is ETGVTQSPTHLIKTRGQQVTLRCSSQSGHNTVSWYQQALGQGPQFIFQYYREEENGRGNFPPRFSGLQFPNYSSELNVNALELDDSALYLCASSSGTGTNTGELFFGEGSRLTVL.